This entry features one T cell receptor (beta chain) sequence. The sample originates from a study of cytomegalovirus exposure and HLA in healthy donors. Germline-derived CDR1 and CDR2 are SGHTA and FQGNSA. Deletions cut 0 bases from V and 6 bases from J, with 12 bases between. The CDR3 is 15 residues long. The PCR ran on 60 Vbeta and 13 Jbeta primers. Produced via immunoSEQ multiplex PCR; TCRdb's table is partial and in-frame only. Of 90,000 to 150,000 clones listed, 70% to 90% are singletons. Sequences were obtained from PBMCs. The chain joins TRBV7-2 to TRBJ1-5, with TRBD1 as a possible D gene (6 bases). This receptor was obtained from a man aged 40-55 years in good health and CMV-seronegative. In DNA, the CDR3 is TGTGCCAGCAGCTTAGCCGTGGGGGCGGTTCAGCCCCAGCATTTT. It is translated as CASSLAVGAVQPQHF.